This T cell receptor (beta chain) was sequenced for a study of spatial heterogeneity in lung cancer. About the research overall: Compared with alpha-chain sequences, beta-chain sequences were consistently detected in greater numbers.

The V end lost 5 bases, the J end lost 4 bases, and 16 bases lay between the germline ends. The CDR3 length is 14 residues. Germline-derived CDR1 and CDR2 are DFQATT and SNEGSKA (reference sequence). As for time point: sample taken at primary tumor resection. Whole RNA, isolated from tumor, nontumor lung or frozen PBMC, was sequenced without prior sorting. Every molecule of TCR cDNA had its own unique molecular identifier. MiXCR, applied by TCRdb to the 5' RACE reads, yields one record per CDR3 protein. The table shows tens of thousands of distinct CDR3 sequences, with roughly 7% occurring only once. This clonotype was counted between two and nine times.

The material sequenced was PBMCs, taken at surgery. The J gene is TRBJ2-3, the V gene TRBV20-1, with TRBD2 as a possible D gene (6 bases). This sequence originates from a female donor with early-stage non-small cell lung cancer. Here the CDR3 reads CSADGGLGADTQYF. CDR3 nucleotide sequence: TGCAGTGCTGACGGGGGTCTCGGGGCAGATACGCAGTATTTT.